This TCR beta chain is from a study of cytomegalovirus exposure and HLA in healthy donors. 60 Vbeta and 13 Jbeta primers were used in PCR. This table comes from immunoSEQ multiplex PCR, and its TCRdb copy is limited to in-frame clones, with some not included. The table lists roughly 120,000 clones, approximately 80% of them singletons. Study results and limitations: Prior analysis indicated that the majority of TCR beta V segments exhibited productivity approximately 87% or approximately 30% of the time. The study flagged about 160 TCR beta chains as cytomegalovirus-associated.

Germline V lookup: CDR1 SGDLS, CDR2 YYNGEE. After removal of 5 bases from V and 7 bases from J, the junction contained 8 bases not matched to a gene. The CDR3 has 15 residues. Points on this clone: Its antigen is unknown.

While unrecorded immune exposures were likely, the donors were nominally healthy when sampled. The sequencing input was PBMCs. The sequence came from a man between 18 and 35 years old in good health and CMV-seronegative. The rearrangement links TRBV9 to TRBJ1-6, with 8 nucleotides matching TRBD1. The chain's CDR3 is CASRQGQEQNSPLHF. CDR3 DNA sequence: TGTGCCAGCAGGCAGGGACAGGAGCAAAATTCACCCCTCCACTTT. The complete variable domain, with remaining parts taken from reference TRBV9 and TRBJ1-6, reads DSGVTQTPKHLITATGQRVTLRCSPRSGDLSVYWYQQSLDQGLQFLIQYYNGEERAKGNILERFSAQQFPDLHSELNLSSLELGDSALYFCASRQGQEQNSPLHFGNGTRLTVT.